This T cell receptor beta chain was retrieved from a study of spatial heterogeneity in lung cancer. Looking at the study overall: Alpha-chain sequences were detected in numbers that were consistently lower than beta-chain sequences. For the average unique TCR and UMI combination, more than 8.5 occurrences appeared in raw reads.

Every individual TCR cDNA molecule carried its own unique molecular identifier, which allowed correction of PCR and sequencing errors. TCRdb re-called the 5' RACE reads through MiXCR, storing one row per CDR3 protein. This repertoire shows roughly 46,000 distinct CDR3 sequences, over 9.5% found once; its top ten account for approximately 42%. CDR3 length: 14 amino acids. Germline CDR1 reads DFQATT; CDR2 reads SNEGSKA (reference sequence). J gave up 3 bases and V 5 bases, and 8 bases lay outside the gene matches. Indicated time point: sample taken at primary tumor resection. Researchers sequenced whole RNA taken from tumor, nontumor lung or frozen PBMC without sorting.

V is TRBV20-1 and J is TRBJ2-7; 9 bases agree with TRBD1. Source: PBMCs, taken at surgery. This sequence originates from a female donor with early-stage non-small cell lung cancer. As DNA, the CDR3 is TGCAGTGCTCTCCTCCCGGGACAGGGCTACGAGCAGTACTTC. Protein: CSALLPGQGYEQYF.